The present T cell receptor (beta chain) was sequenced within a study of blood T cells in healthy people across ages. Through a sample-barcoded 5' primer and a J-beta primer mix, a second PCR was run for roughly 7 to 12 cycles. Via MiXCR, TCRdb re-called the 5' RACE reads, giving one row per CDR3 protein. The table lists some 900,000 distinct CDR3 sequences, around 48% of them singletons. Germline lookup yields CDR1 SNHLY and CDR2 FYNNEI. The CDR3 contains 17 residues. Trimming pared 6 bases from V and 4 bases from J, leaving 23 bases between. This chain connects TRBV2 to TRBJ2-3; possibly TRBD2 for D (6 bases). Sequencing was done on a sample of blood. The receptor's source is a man between 25 and 39 years old in good health. CDR3 amino acids: CASRNGSYSRRADTQYF. CDR3 sequence (DNA): TGTGCCAGCAGGAACGGGAGTTACAGCCGAAGGGCAGATACGCAGTATTTT.